This TCR beta chain came from a study of T cell responses to AZD1222 COVID-19 vaccine. Study-wide results and caveats: Possibly, clonal diversity was underestimated; donors were largely white British and included more females.

Produced via immunoSEQ multiplex PCR; TCRdb's table is partial and in-frame only. This sample has 150,000 to 200,000 clones, with approximately 87% found just once. As to this clone: Its antigen is not identified.

Germline lookup yields CDR1 GTSNPN and CDR2 SVGIG (reference sequence). This CDR3 spans 13 amino acids. Sequencing used peripheral blood, obtained 28 days after the second AZD1222 dose. V gene TRBV30 combines with J gene TRBJ1-2, with D maybe TRBD1 (5 bases). This TCR was recovered from an adult who received the AZD1222 COVID-19 vaccine. The CDR3 DNA sequence: TGTGCTTGGGACGGAGGATCTAACTATGGCTACACCTTC. This gives the protein CAWDGGSNYGYTF. The full variable domain, with the rest looked up from reference TRBV30 and TRBJ1-2, is SQTIHQWPATLVQPVGSPLSLECTVEGTSNPNLYWYRQAAGRGLQLLFYSVGIGQISSEVPQNLSASRPQDRQFILSSKKLLLSDSGFYLCAWDGGSNYGYTFGSGTRLTVV.